The 11 T cell receptor beta chains given below trace back to one sample, sequenced in a study of regulatory T cells in long-lasting Graves disease. Through Arm-PCR of CDR3 regions and iRepertoire HTBI primers, TCR beta libraries were built. TCRdb analysed the multiplex PCR reads with MiXCR anew, one entry per CDR3 protein. The sample contains 600,000 to 800,000 distinct CDR3 sequences, 30% of which appear only once. The time point is: persistent/refractory GD, antithyroid drugs over 5 years with positive TRAb. After RNA was extracted from PBMCs, the TCR library was made from it. This specimen was peripheral blood mononuclear cells (PBMCs), taken when the disease was refractory, from a patient treated with antithyroid drugs. Source of these receptors: a female donor with Graves disease.

The chain uses TRBV3-1 and TRBJ2-3; D is unresolved. This CDR3 contains 13 residues. Trimming removed 3 bases from V and 0 bases from J, with 4 bases in between. Germline V gene lookup returns CDR1 LGHDT and CDR2 YNNKEL (reference sequence). The CDR3 here is CASSQPSTDTQYF. CDR3 DNA sequence: TGTGCCAGCAGCCAGCCTAGCACAGATACGCAGTATTTT.

The V gene is TRBV6-5, the J gene TRBJ1-1; D ambiguous. Germline V gene data show CDR1 as MNHEY and CDR2 as SVGAGI. V lost 6 bases and J 2 bases, leaving 10 bases between the germline ends. The CDR3 loop spans 13 amino acids. The CDR3 nucleotides are TGTGCCAGCAGGTACGGCCTTAACACTGAAGCTTTCTTT. Translating it yields CASRYGLNTEAFF.

On this clonotype: This may come from a read error, since a much larger clone is one base off. The CDR3 DNA follows: TGTGCCAGCACCAAGGCAGGGGGAGATAATTCACCCCTCCACTTT. Translation gives CASTKAGGDNSPLHF. The gene calls are TRBV12-3 or TRBV12-4 and TRBJ1-6; 7 bases align to TRBD1. This CDR3 region has 15 residues. The J segment lost 5 bases and the V segment lost 7 bases, leaving 8 bases of the junction unmatched.

The chain couples TRBV20-1 to TRBJ1-4; D is perhaps TRBD1 (5 bases). This CDR3 spans 16 amino acids. In germline, CDR1 is DFQATT, CDR2 SNEGSKA (reference sequence). V was cut by 1 base and J by 10 bases, with 22 bases left in between. The CDR3 loop is CSARGDGNKLYGKLFF. CDR3 bases: TGCAGTGCTAGAGGGGACGGGAATAAGTTATACGGAAAACTGTTTTTT.

CDR3 DNA: TGCAGTGTTAGGCCACACGCCCTAGCGGACCAAGAGACCCAGTACTTC. Protein: CSVRPHALADQETQYF. The V call is TRBV20-1, the J call TRBJ2-5, with 7 bases aligning to TRBD2. The J segment lost 0 bases and the V segment lost 7 bases, leaving 14 bases of the junction unmatched. The CDR3 totals 16 residues. Germline-derived CDR1 and CDR2 are DFQATT and SNEGSKA (reference sequence).

This clonotype has a handful of counts. The rearrangement joins TRBV6-5 to TRBJ2-1, with 7 bases that match TRBD2. CDR1 MNHEY and CDR2 SVGAGI come from the germline V gene. The ends lost 2 bases at V and 2 bases at J; junction bases unmatched: 9. The CDR3 is 17 amino acids. The CDR3 protein is CASSYPPSRETYNEQFF. The CDR3 bases are TGTGCCAGCAGTTACCCCCCTTCGCGGGAGACCTACAATGAGCAGTTCTTC.

J is TRBJ2-4 and V is TRBV20-1; tentative D call: TRBD1 (5 bases). Trimming took off 0 bases at V and 7 bases at J, with 7 bases between the two ends. The germline V gene has CDR1 DFQATT and CDR2 SNEGSKA (reference sequence). CDR3 length equals 12 residues. CDR3 sequence: CSARDRGNIQYF. For the CDR3, the DNA is TGCAGTGCTAGAGATAGGGGTAACATTCAGTACTTC.

The chain uses TRBV28 and TRBJ1-6; D is ambiguous. The V end lost 3 bases, the J end lost 13 bases, and 1 base lay between the germline ends. Germline CDR1 MDHEN, CDR2 SYDVKM. The CDR3 loop spans 9 amino acids. As DNA, the CDR3 is TGTGCCAGCAGTTTCCCCCTCCACTTT. It specifies CASSFPLHF.

This clonotype came up a few times. This rearrangement joins TRBV12-3 or TRBV12-4 to TRBJ1-4; 10 nucleotides match TRBD1. The V gene end was trimmed by 5 bases and the J gene end by 11 bases; junction bases not matched to a gene: 11. The CDR3 loop spans 15 amino acids. The CDR3 loop is CASSPTAGTGVKLFF. The CDR3 nucleotides read TGTGCCAGCAGTCCAACCGCCGGGACAGGGGTGAAACTGTTTTTT.

This chain connects TRBV4-2 to TRBJ1-1; 12 bases line up with TRBD1. V was clipped by 3 bases and J by 5 bases; unmatched bases: 7. This CDR3 spans 16 amino acids. From germline, CDR1 is LGHNA and CDR2 YNFKEQ. CDR3 region: CASSQWGTGGATEAFF. The CDR3 DNA is TGTGCCAGCAGCCAGTGGGGGACAGGGGGCGCGACTGAAGCTTTCTTT.

The rearrangement joins TRBV19 to TRBJ2-1; D may be TRBD2 (5 bases). This CDR3 is 13 amino acids long. V was shortened by 6 bases and J by 7 bases, with 13 bases between the two germline ends. Germline V gives CDR1 LNHDA, CDR2 SQIVND (reference sequence). The CDR3 sequence: CASSVFTGNEQFF. CDR3 coding DNA: TGTGCCAGTAGCGTCTTCACGGGGAATGAGCAGTTCTTC.